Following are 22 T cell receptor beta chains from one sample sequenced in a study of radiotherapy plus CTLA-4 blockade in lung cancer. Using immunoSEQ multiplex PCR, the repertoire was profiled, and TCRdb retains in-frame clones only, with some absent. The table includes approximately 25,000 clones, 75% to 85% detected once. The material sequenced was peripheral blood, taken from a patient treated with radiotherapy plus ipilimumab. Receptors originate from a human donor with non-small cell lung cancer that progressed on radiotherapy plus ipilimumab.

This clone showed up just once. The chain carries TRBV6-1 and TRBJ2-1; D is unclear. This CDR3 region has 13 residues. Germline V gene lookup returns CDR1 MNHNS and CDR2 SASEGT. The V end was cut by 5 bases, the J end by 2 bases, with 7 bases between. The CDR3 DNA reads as TGTGCCAGCAGTACCTCAGCCTACAATGAGCAGTTCTTC. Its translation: CASSTSAYNEQFF.

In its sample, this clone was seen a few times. CDR3: CASSYLLAAGTNTQYF. CDR3 DNA: TGTGCCAGCAGTTACCTACTGGCGGCCGGGACAAATACGCAGTATTTT. The chain employs TRBV6-6 and TRBJ2-3; D might be TRBD1 (6 bases). V lost 2 bases and J 7 bases, leaving 19 bases between the germline ends. Germline V gene lookup returns CDR1 MNHNY and CDR2 SVGAGI (reference sequence). This CDR3 spans 16 amino acids.

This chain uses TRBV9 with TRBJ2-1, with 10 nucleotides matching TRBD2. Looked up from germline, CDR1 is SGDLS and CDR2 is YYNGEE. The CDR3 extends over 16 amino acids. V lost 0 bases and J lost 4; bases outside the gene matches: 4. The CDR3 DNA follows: TGTGCCAGCAGCGTAGGGGGGACTAGCGTTTACAATGAGCAGTTCTTC. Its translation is CASSVGGTSVYNEQFF.

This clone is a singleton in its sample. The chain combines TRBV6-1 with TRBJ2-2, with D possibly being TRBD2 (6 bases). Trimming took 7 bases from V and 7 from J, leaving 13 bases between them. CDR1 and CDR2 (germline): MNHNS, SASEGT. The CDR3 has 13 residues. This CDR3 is CASTQSGVGELFF. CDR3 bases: TGTGCCAGCACCCAATCGGGGGTCGGGGAGCTGTTTTTT.

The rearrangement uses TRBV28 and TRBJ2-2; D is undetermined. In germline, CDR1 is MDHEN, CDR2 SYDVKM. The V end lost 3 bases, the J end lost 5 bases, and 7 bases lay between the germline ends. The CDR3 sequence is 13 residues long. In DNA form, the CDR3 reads TGTGCCAGCAGTTTTGTCTCGACCGGGGAGCTGTTTTTT. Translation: CASSFVSTGELFF.

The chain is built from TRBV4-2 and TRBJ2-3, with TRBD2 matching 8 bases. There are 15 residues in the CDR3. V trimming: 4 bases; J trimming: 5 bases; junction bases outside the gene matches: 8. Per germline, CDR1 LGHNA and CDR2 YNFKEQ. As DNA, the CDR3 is TGTGCCAGCAGCCGGGAGGCGGGAGGTTTAGATACGCAGTATTTT. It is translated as CASSREAGGLDTQYF.

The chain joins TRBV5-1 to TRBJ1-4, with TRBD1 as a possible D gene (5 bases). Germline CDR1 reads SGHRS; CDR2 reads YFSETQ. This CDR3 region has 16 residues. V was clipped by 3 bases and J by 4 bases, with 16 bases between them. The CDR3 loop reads CASSWGVTADNEKLFF. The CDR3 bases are TGCGCCAGCAGCTGGGGAGTGACAGCCGATAATGAAAAACTGTTTTTT.

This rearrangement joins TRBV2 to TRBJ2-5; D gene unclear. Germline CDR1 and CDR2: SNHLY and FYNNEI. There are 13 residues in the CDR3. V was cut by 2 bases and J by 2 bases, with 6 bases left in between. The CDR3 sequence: CASSEWRQETQYF. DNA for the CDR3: TGTGCCAGCAGTGAATGGCGGCAAGAGACCCAGTACTTC.

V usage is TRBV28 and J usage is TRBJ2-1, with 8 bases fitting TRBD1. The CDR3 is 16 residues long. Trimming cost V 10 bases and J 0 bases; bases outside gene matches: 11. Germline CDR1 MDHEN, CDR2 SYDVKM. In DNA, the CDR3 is TGTGCCACCCTTACCAGGACAGGGAGCTCCTACAATGAGCAGTTCTTC. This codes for CATLTRTGSSYNEQFF.

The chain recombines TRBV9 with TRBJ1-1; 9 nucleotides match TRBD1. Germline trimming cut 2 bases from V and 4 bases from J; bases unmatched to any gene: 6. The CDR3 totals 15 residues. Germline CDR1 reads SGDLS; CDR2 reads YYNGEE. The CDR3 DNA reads TGTGCCAGCAGCGTCGGGACAGGGTGGGGCACTGAAGCTTTCTTT. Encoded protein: CASSVGTGWGTEAFF.

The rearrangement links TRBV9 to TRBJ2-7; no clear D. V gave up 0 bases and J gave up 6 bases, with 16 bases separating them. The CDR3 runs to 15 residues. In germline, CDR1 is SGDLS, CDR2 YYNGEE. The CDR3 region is CASSVGGGALSEQYF. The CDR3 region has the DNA TGTGCCAGCAGCGTAGGAGGTGGAGCCCTCTCCGAGCAGTACTTC.

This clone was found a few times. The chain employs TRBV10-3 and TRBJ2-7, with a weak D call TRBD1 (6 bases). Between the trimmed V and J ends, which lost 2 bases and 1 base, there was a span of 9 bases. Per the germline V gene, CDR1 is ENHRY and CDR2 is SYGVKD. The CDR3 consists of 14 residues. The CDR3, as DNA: TGTGCCATCAGTGAGGACAGGTTATCCTACGAGCAGTACTTC. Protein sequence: CAISEDRLSYEQYF.

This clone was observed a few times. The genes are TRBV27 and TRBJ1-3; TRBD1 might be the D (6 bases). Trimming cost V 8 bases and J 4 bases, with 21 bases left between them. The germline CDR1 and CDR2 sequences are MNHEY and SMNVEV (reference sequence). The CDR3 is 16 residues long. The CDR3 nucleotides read TGTGCCAGCCTACCGATCCCGGGGGCGCCCGGAAACACCATATATTTT. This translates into CASLPIPGAPGNTIYF.

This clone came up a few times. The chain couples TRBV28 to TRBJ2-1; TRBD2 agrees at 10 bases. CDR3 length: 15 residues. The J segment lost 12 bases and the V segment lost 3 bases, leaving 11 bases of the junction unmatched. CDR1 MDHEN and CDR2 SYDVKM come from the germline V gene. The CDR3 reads CASSFGLAGATGQFF. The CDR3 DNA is TGTGCCAGCAGTTTCGGCCTAGCGGGGGCCACAGGGCAGTTCTTC. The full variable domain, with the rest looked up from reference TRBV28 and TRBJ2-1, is DVKVTQSSRYLVKRTGEKVFLECVQDMDHENMFWYRQDPGLGLRLIYFSYDVKMKEKGDIPEGYSVSREKKERFSLILESASTNQTSMYLCASSFGLAGATGQFFGPGTRLTVL.

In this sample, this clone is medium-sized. The CDR3 reads CASSLGGEQFF. The CDR3 nucleotides are TGCGCCAGCAGCTTGGGTGGTGAGCAGTTCTTC. This chain uses TRBV5-1 with TRBJ2-1; D remains ambiguous. CDR1 is SGHRS, CDR2 YFSETQ, per germline. This CDR3 has 11 residues. The germline V and J ends were trimmed by 0 bases and 9 bases, with 4 bases remaining between them.

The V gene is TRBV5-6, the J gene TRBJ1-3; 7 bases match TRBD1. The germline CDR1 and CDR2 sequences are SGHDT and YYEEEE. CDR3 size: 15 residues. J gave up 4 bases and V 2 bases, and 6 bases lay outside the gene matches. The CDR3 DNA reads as TGTGCCAGCAGCTTTACGGGACAGTTCGGAAACACCATATATTTT. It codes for CASSFTGQFGNTIYF.

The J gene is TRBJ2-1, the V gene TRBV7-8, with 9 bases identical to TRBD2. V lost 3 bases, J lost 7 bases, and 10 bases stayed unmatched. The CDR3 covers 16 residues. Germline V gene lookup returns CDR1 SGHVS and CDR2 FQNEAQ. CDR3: CASSFSSGARGNEQFF. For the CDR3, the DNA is TGTGCCAGCAGCTTCTCTAGCGGGGCGAGAGGTAATGAGCAGTTCTTC.

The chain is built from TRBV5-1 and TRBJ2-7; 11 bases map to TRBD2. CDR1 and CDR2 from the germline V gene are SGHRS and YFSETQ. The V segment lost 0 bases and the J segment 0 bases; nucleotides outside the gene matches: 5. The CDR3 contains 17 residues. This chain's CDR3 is CASSLGGLAEISYEQYF. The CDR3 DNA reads TGCGCCAGCAGCTTGGGGGGACTAGCGGAAATCTCCTACGAGCAGTACTTC.

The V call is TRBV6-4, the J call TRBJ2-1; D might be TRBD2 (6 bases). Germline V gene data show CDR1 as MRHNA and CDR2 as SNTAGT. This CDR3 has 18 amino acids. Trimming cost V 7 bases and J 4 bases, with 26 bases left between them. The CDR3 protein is CASIKRPIAAEAYNEQFF. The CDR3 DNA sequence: TGTGCCAGCATCAAGAGGCCCATAGCGGCCGAGGCGTACAATGAGCAGTTCTTC.

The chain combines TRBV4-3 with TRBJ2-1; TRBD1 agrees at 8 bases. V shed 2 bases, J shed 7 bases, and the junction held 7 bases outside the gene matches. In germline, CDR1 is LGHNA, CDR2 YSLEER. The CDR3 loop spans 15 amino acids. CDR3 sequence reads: CASSQPRTGRNEQFF. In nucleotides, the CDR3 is TGCGCCAGCAGCCAACCCCGGACAGGGAGGAATGAGCAGTTCTTC.

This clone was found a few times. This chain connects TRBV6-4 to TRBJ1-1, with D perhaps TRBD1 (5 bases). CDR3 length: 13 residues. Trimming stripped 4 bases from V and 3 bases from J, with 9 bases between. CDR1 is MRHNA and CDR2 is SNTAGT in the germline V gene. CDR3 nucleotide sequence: TGTGCCAGCAGTGCGACAGCGGACACTGAAGCTTTCTTT. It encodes CASSATADTEAFF.

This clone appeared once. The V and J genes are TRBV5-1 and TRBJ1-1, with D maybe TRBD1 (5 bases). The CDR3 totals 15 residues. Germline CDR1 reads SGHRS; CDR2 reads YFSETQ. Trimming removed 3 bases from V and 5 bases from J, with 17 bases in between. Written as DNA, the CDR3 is TGCGCCAGCAGCTCGGGGACGTTCCCGGGGACTGAAGCTTTCTTT. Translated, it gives CASSSGTFPGTEAFF.